Listed below are T cell receptor beta chains from one sample, sequenced in a study of OX40 agonist ivuxolimab in advanced cancers. The method was immunoSEQ multiplex PCR; TCRdb's version includes in-frame clones alone and lacks a portion of them. Among 60,000 to 70,000 clones listed, about 91% were seen once. Sequenced here: CD4+ or CD8+ T cells sorted from blood, sampled in a trial of the OX40 agonist ivuxolimab. The source of these receptors is an adult with an advanced solid tumor such as melanoma, head and neck, liver or kidney cancer. Both conserved end residues are part of each CDR3. A D gene is named only where the DNA matches it firmly. Size tells how often a clone was seen (once, few, many) or the class of an expanded clone, and some rows leave it out.

J gene | D gene | clone size | V gene | CDR3 protein | CDR3 DNA
TRBJ2-1 | - | - | TRBV2 | CASIRSGTTNNEQFF | TGTGCCAGCATCAGATCCGGGACGACTAACAATGAGCAGTTCTTC
TRBJ2-1 | TRBD2 | - | TRBV7-6 | CASSLYGTSHNEQFF | TGTGCCAGCAGCTTATATGGGACTAGTCATAATGAGCAGTTCTTC
TRBJ1-1 | - | - | TRBV7-6 | CASSLGIMPGQETFF | TGTGCCAGCAGCTTAGGTATTATGCCAGGTCAAGAAACCTTCTTT
TRBJ1-2 | TRBD1 | - | TRBV5-1 | CASSATPGTDPTYGYTF | TGCGCCAGCAGCGCTACACCCGGGACAGATCCAACCTATGGCTACACCTTC
TRBJ2-1 | - | - | TRBV4-1 | CASSPPRDTYNEQFF | TGCGCCAGCAGCCCGCCCCGGGACACTTACAATGAGCAGTTCTTC
TRBJ1-4 | - | - | TRBV28 | CASSFRGYDRNEKLFF | TGTGCCAGCAGTTTTCGGGGTTACGACAGAAATGAAAAACTGTTTTTT
TRBJ2-6 | - | - | TRBV7-6 | CASSLGIGADYSGANVLTF | TGTGCCAGCAGCTTAGGAATAGGGGCCGATTACTCTGGGGCCAACGTCCTGACTTTC
TRBJ1-2 | - | - | TRBV19 | CASSMQLRNGYTF | TGTGCCAGTAGTATGCAACTACGTAATGGCTACACCTTC
TRBJ2-3 | TRBD2 | - | TRBV29-1 | CSVVAGGPGDTQYF | TGCAGCGTCGTAGCGGGAGGGCCGGGAGATACGCAGTATTTT
TRBJ1-1 | TRBD1 | once | TRBV7-9 | CASSLRTGLNVTEAFF | TGTGCCAGCAGCCTCCGGACAGGGCTGAACGTAACTGAAGCTTTCTTT
TRBJ1-3 | TRBD1 | - | TRBV27 | CASSPGTGAGNTIYF | TGTGCCAGCAGTCCCGGGACAGGGGCCGGAAACACCATATATTTT
TRBJ2-7 | TRBD1 | - | TRBV4-1 | CASSQDQGALGYEQYF | TGCGCCAGCAGCCAAGATCAGGGGGCCTTGGGCTACGAGCAGTACTTC
TRBJ2-1 | - | - | TRBV14 | CASSQAGNEQFF | TGTGCCAGCAGCCAAGCCGGGAATGAGCAGTTCTTC
TRBJ2-7 | TRBD1 | - | TRBV19 | CASSINRGYEQYF | TGTGCCAGTAGTATAAACAGGGGGTACGAGCAGTACTTC
TRBJ1-4 | - | - | TRBV6-1 | CASSSGQTVNEKLFF | TGTGCCAGCAGTTCTGGACAGACCGTTAATGAAAAACTGTTTTTT
TRBJ2-7 | - | few | TRBV9 | CASSVGVGKREYF | TGTGCCAGCAGCGTAGGTGTGGGGAAAAGGGAGTACTTC
TRBJ2-7 | - | - | TRBV29-1 | CSVEKAKGSYEQYF | TGCAGCGTTGAAAAGGCGAAGGGCTCCTACGAGCAGTACTTC
TRBJ2-5 | TRBD1 | - | TRBV7-2 | CASSLVGTGRVLQYF | TGTGCCAGCAGCTTAGTAGGGACAGGGAGAGTGCTCCAGTACTTC
TRBJ2-7 | - | few | TRBV7-9 | CASSLDSGKGREQYF | TGTGCCAGCAGCTTAGATTCGGGGAAGGGACGAGAGCAGTACTTC
TRBJ2-7 | - | - | TRBV19 | CASSIQGQPYEQYF | TGTGCCAGTAGTATCCAAGGACAGCCCTACGAGCAGTACTTC
TRBJ2-3 | - | - | TRBV4-1 | CASSQDLLAPSTDTQYF | TGCGCCAGCAGCCAAGATCTTCTAGCGCCGAGCACAGATACGCAGTATTTT
TRBJ2-1 | - | - | TRBV4-1 | CASSQSPEVYNEQFF | TGCGCCAGCAGCCAATCCCCGGAAGTTTACAATGAGCAGTTCTTC
TRBJ1-1 | - | - | TRBV5-4 | CASSLLDLNTEAFF | TGTGCCAGCAGCTTGCTGGATTTGAACACTGAAGCTTTCTTT
TRBJ1-3 | - | - | TRBV28 | CASSPGQTAGNTIYF | TGTGCCAGCAGTCCTGGACAGACTGCTGGAAACACCATATATTTT
TRBJ2-7 | TRBD1 | - | TRBV4-1 | CASSQEDRETYAQYF | TGCGCCAGCAGCCAAGAGGACAGGGAAACCTACGCGCAGTACTTC
TRBJ2-1 | TRBD2 | few | TRBV27 | CASSQGLAGHEQFF | TGTGCCAGCAGCCAGGGACTAGCGGGACATGAGCAGTTCTTC
TRBJ2-1 | TRBD2 | - | TRBV11-2 | CASSATSGYSHNEQFF | TGTGCCAGCAGTGCTACTAGCGGGTATTCCCACAATGAGCAGTTCTTC
TRBJ2-3 | - | - | TRBV5-6 | CASSRDSYTDTQYF | TGTGCCAGCAGCCGCGACAGCTACACAGATACGCAGTATTTT
TRBJ1-3 | - | few | TRBV6-5 | CASSRGRGSGNTIYF | TGTGCCAGCAGTAGGGGCAGGGGTTCTGGAAACACCATATATTTT
TRBJ2-1 | - | once | TRBV4-3 | CASSRTRTFNEQFF | TGCGCCAGCAGCCGCACCCGGACCTTCAATGAGCAGTTCTTC
TRBJ2-6 | - | - | TRBV14 | CASSPFEFTGANVLTF | TGTGCCAGCAGCCCCTTTGAGTTTACTGGGGCCAACGTCCTGACTTTC
TRBJ2-5 | - | large | TRBV29-1 | CSVPPLRDTETQYF | TGCAGCGTTCCTCCCTTACGGGACACAGAGACCCAGTACTTC
TRBJ2-7 | - | - | TRBV6-1 | CASSDWRDRRLEQYF | TGTGCCAGCAGTGACTGGCGGGACCGCCGCCTCGAGCAGTACTTC
TRBJ1-5 | TRBD1 | - | TRBV10-3 | CAIRETGDHQPQHF | TGTGCCATCAGGGAGACAGGGGATCATCAGCCCCAGCATTTT
TRBJ2-2 | TRBD2 | - | TRBV28 | CASSLRGSGSSSGELFF | TGTGCCAGCAGTTTACGGGGTAGCGGGAGTTCCTCCGGGGAGCTGTTTTTT